Shown below are 10 T cell receptor beta chains from a single sample sequenced in a study of cytomegalovirus exposure and HLA in healthy donors. Both 60 Vbeta primers and 13 Jbeta primers went into the PCR. Sequencing used immunoSEQ multiplex PCR; TCRdb keeps in-frame clones, though not all of them. Of 90,000 to 100,000 clones in the sample, approximately 71% were seen once. Sequences were obtained from PBMCs. These receptors all come from a man in his fifties or sixties in good health and CMV-seronegative.

The chain couples TRBV4-2 to TRBJ2-7, with 9 bases matching TRBD1. CDR3 length: 17 amino acids. Germline CDR1 reads LGHNA; CDR2 reads YNFKEQ. Unmatched junction bases numbered 13, after V lost 4 bases and J lost 3 bases. CDR3: CASSLASAQGAVYEQYF. CDR3 bases: TGTGCCAGCAGCCTCGCTTCGGCACAGGGGGCGGTCTACGAGCAGTACTTC.

The chain couples TRBV5-6 to TRBJ2-1, with a possible D match to TRBD1 (5 bases). V gave up 0 bases and J gave up 9 bases, with 10 bases separating them. Per the germline V gene, CDR1 is SGHDT and CDR2 is YYEEEE. The CDR3 is 13 residues long. This CDR3 reads CASSLAWQGEQFF. The CDR3, as DNA: TGTGCCAGCAGCTTGGCCTGGCAGGGTGAGCAGTTCTTC.

The chain couples TRBV2 to TRBJ2-7, with 10 bases that match TRBD2. The CDR3 runs to 14 residues. Looked up from germline, CDR1 is SNHLY and CDR2 is FYNNEI. With V trimmed by 6 bases and J by 0 bases, 2 bases remained unmatched. In DNA form, the CDR3 reads TGTGCCAGCAGATCTAGCGGGAGCTCCTACGAGCAGTACTTC. It is translated as CASRSSGSSYEQYF.

The chain carries TRBV30 and TRBJ2-1; 8 bases map to TRBD2. CDR1 is GTSNPN, CDR2 SVGIG, per germline (reference sequence). The length of the CDR3 is 15 residues. Trimming took 7 bases from V and 0 from J; bases not matched to a gene: 8. The CDR3 nucleotides are TGTGCCTCAACGCGACTAGCGAGCTCCTACAATGAGCAGTTCTTC. The encoded protein is CASTRLASSYNEQFF.

In DNA form, the CDR3 reads TGTGCCAGCAGCCGGAGCGGTTATTCCTACGAGCAGTACGTC. This codes for CASSRSGYSYEQYV. The J gene is TRBJ2-7, the V gene TRBV5-8, with D possibly TRBD2 on 5 matching bases. Germline CDR1 SGHTS, CDR2 YDEGEE. The CDR3 extends over 14 amino acids. The V and J ends lost 4 bases and 1 base respectively, with 12 bases between them.

This chain uses TRBV29-1 with TRBJ2-3, with 8 bases that match TRBD2. This CDR3 region has 13 residues. Germline lookup yields CDR1 SQVTM and CDR2 ANQGSEA. V lost 7 bases, J lost 2 bases, and 5 bases stayed unmatched. The CDR3 DNA reads as TGCAGCGCCCAGCGGGGGAACACAGATACGCAGTATTTT. Encoded protein: CSAQRGNTDTQYF.

This clone has more than one count but fewer than ten. In DNA form, the CDR3 reads TGTGCCAGCAGCCAAGATCCGGCAGGGGGGCGGCGAGAGACCCAGTACTTC. Encoded protein: CASSQDPAGGRRETQYF. V and J are TRBV4-2 and TRBJ2-5, with D perhaps matching TRBD1 (7 bases). The V and J ends lost 0 bases and 4 bases respectively, with 18 bases between them. The CDR3 sequence is 17 residues long. Germline V gives CDR1 LGHNA, CDR2 YNFKEQ.

This chain links TRBV7-9 with TRBJ1-2; D perhaps matches TRBD1 (6 bases). Germline V gene data show CDR1 as SEHNR and CDR2 as FQNEAQ (reference sequence). The CDR3 length is 13 residues. Deletions cut 3 bases from V and 8 bases from J, with 13 bases between. The CDR3 region is CASSFSTGGGYTF. In nucleotides, the CDR3 is TGTGCCAGCAGCTTCTCGACAGGCGGAGGCTACACCTTC.

This chain joins TRBV30 and TRBJ1-2, with D possibly matching TRBD1 (5 bases). V lost 3 bases to trimming and J lost 7 bases, with 9 bases between them. The germline V gene encodes CDR1 GTSNPN and CDR2 SVGIG (reference sequence). The CDR3 has 11 amino acids. CDR3 DNA sequence: TGTGCCTGGAGGGCGGGGGGTGGCTACACCTTC. This sequence encodes CAWRAGGGYTF.

J is TRBJ1-2 and V is TRBV4-2, with 7 bases identical to TRBD1. CDR1 and CDR2 from the germline V gene are LGHNA and YNFKEQ. The V and J ends lost 3 bases and 6 bases, in that order; junction bases with no gene match: 10. This CDR3 has 15 amino acids. The DNA for the CDR3 is TGTGCCAGCAGCCAGGCCGGACAGGAAGGCCATGGCTACACCTTC. It is translated as CASSQAGQEGHGYTF.